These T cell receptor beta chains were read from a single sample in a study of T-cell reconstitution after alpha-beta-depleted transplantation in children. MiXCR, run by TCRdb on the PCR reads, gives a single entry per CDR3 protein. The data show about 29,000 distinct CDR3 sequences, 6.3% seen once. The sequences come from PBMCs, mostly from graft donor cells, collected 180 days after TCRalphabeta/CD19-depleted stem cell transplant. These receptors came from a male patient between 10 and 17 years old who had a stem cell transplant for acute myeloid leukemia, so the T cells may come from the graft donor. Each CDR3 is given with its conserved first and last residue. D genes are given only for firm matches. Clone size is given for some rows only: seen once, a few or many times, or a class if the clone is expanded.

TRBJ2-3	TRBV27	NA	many	CASSRGDTDTQYF	TGTGCCAGCAGCCGCGGGGACACAGATACGCAGTATTTT
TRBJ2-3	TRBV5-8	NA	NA	CARGLAGRGDTQYF	TGTGCCAGGGGCTTGGCGGGCCGAGGGGATACGCAGTATTTT
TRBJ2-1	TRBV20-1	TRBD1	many	CSASPGQGHNEQFF	TGCAGTGCCTCACCGGGACAGGGTCACAATGAGCAGTTCTTC
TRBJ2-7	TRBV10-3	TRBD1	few	CAIRPGQGANEQYF	TGTGCCATCAGACCGGGACAGGGGGCAAACGAGCAGTACTTC
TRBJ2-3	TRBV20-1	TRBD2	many	CSASILAGGTDTQYF	TGCAGTGCTAGTATCCTAGCGGGAGGAACCGATACGCAGTATTTT
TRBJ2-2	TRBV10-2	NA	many	CASSESPGELFF	TGCGCCAGCAGTGAGTCACCCGGGGAGCTGTTTTTT
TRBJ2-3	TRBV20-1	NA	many	CSARVVAGTDTQYF	TGCAGTGCTAGAGTTGTGGCGGGCACAGATACGCAGTATTTT
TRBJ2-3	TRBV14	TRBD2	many	CASSQGGGLAGRGTDTQYF	TGTGCCAGCAGCCAAGGAGGGGGACTAGCGGGGCGGGGCACAGATACGCAGTATTTT
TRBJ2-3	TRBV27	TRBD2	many	CASQPAGPLTDTQYF	TGTGCCAGCCAGCCAGCGGGGCCCCTCACAGATACGCAGTATTTT
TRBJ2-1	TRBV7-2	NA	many	CASSLVDQRYNEQFF	TGTGCCAGCAGCTTAGTGGACCAGCGGTACAATGAGCAGTTCTTC
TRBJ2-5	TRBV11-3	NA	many	CASSRGGAQETQYF	TGTGCCAGCAGCAGGGGGGGGGCCCAGGAGACCCAGTACTTC
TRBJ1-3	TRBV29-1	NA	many	CSVAGKGNTIYF	TGCAGCGTTGCCGGTAAAGGAAACACCATATATTTT
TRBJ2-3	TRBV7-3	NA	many	CASSPLIRDLKYF	TGTGCCAGCAGCCCCTTGATTCGGGATCTTAAGTATTTT
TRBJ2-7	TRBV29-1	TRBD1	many	CSVLWTGYEQYF	TGCAGCGTTCTTTGGACAGGTTACGAGCAGTACTTC
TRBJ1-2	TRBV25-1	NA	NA	CASSWGQGDGYTF	TGTGCCAGCAGCTGGGGGCAGGGCGATGGCTACACCTTC
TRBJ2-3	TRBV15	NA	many	CATSRGSSTDTQYF	TGTGCCACCAGCAGGGGTTCTAGCACAGATACGCAGTATTTT
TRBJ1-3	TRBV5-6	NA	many	CASSFGPSSGNTIYF	TGTGCCAGCAGCTTCGGACCCAGCTCTGGAAACACCATATATTTT
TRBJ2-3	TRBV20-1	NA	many	CSAPGRMGGTDTQYF	TGCAGTGCCCCGGGTCGTATGGGGGGCACAGATACGCAGTATTTT
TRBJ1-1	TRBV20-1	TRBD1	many	CSARDWTGVWTEAFF	TGCAGTGCTAGAGATTGGACAGGGGTTTGGACTGAAGCTTTCTTT
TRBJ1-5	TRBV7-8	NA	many	CASSPFEGFGLRQPQHF	TGTGCCAGCAGTCCCTTCGAGGGTTTTGGTCTCCGTCAGCCCCAGCATTTT
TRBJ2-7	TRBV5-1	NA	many	CASSPFDSGTYEQYF	TGCGCCAGCAGCCCCTTCGACTCCGGAACCTACGAGCAGTACTTC
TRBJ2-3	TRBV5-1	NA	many	CASRSTDTQYF	TGCGCCAGCCGGAGCACAGATACGCAGTATTTT
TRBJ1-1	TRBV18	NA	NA	CASSPREFAGLNTEAFF	TGTGCCAGCTCACCACGGGAGTTCGCAGGGTTGAACACTGAAGCTTTCTTT
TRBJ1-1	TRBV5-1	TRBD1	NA	CASSWGGGTDTEAFF	TGCGCCAGCAGCTGGGGGGGAGGGACAGACACTGAAGCTTTCTTT
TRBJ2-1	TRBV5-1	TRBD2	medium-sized	CASSQGAGGVYNEQFF	TGCGCCAGCAGCCAGGGAGCGGGGGGGGTCTACAATGAGCAGTTCTTC
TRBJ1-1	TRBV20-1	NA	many	CSAAPNTEAFF	TGCAGTGCGGCTCCGAACACTGAAGCTTTCTTT
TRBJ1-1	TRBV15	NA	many	CATSRGLYTEAFF	TGTGCCACCAGCAGAGGGTTGTACACTGAAGCTTTCTTT
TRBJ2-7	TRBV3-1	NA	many	CASSQELAVSHEQYF	TGTGCCAGCAGCCAAGAACTAGCTGTATCCCACGAGCAGTACTTC
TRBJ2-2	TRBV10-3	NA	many	CAAGGANTGELFF	TGTGCCGCCGGAGGGGCGAACACCGGGGAGCTGTTTTTT
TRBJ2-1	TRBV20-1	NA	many	CSARGYLYNEQFF	TGCAGTGCAAGAGGCTATCTGTACAATGAGCAGTTCTTC
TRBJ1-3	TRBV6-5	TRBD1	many	CASSLLSGGLGNTIYF	TGTGCCAGCAGTCTCCTATCAGGGGGGCTCGGAAACACCATATATTTT
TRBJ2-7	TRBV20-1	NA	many	CSAPRDHSYEQYF	TGCAGTGCTCCCCGGGACCACTCCTACGAGCAGTACTTC
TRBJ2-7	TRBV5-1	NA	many	CASSEGMGTYEQYF	TGCGCCAGCAGCGAGGGGATGGGCACTTACGAGCAGTACTTC
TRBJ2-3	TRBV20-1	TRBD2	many	CSARGSGIKVDTQYF	TGCAGTGCTAGGGGGAGCGGGATAAAAGTAGATACGCAGTATTTT
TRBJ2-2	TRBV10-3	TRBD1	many	CAISGQGSAGELFF	TGTGCCATCTCAGGACAGGGTTCAGCCGGGGAGCTGTTTTTT
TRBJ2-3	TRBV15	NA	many	CATSRQLTDTQYF	TGTGCCACCAGCCGTCAGCTCACAGATACGCAGTATTTT
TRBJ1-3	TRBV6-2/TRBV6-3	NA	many	CASSYRTPSGNTIYF	TGTGCCAGCAGTTACCGGACGCCCTCTGGAAACACCATATATTTT
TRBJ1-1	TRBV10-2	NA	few	CASSELRQVGNTEAFF	TGCGCCAGCAGTGAGCTCCGACAGGTGGGGAACACTGAAGCTTTCTTT
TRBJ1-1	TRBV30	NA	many	CAWHPGESNTEAFF	TGTGCCTGGCACCCGGGGGAATCGAACACTGAAGCTTTCTTT
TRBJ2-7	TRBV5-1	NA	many	CASSGGIYEQYF	TGCGCCAGCAGCGGGGGGATCTACGAGCAGTACTTC
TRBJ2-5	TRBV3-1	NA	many	CASTTRETQYF	TGTGCCAGCACCACCCGGGAGACCCAGTACTTC
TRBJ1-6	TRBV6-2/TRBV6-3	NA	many	CASTGDLYSPLHF	TGTGCCAGCACTGGGGACCTTTATTCACCCCTCCACTTT
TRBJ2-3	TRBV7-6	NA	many	CASSSHGDTQYF	TGTGCCAGCAGCTCACATGGGGATACGCAGTATTTT
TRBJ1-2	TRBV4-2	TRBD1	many	CASQGGNYGYTF	TGTGCCAGTCAGGGGGGTAACTATGGCTACACCTTC
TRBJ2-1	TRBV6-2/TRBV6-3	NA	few	CASSYVGTGLNEQFF	TGTGCCAGCAGTTATGTCGGGACTGGGCTCAATGAGCAGTTCTTC
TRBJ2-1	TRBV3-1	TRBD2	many	CASSQAAGGPTEQFF	TGTGCCAGCAGCCAAGCAGCGGGGGGGCCCACTGAGCAGTTCTTC
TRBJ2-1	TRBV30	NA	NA	CAWSPIRGGFSSYNEQFF	TGTGCCTGGAGTCCCATTAGAGGTGGCTTCAGCTCCTACAATGAGCAGTTCTTC
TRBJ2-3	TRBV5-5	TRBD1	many	CASGRDRGPRGTDTQYF	TGTGCCAGCGGCCGGGACAGGGGGCCCCGAGGCACAGATACGCAGTATTTT
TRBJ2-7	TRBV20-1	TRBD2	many	CSASWPPLGLAPHYEQYF	TGCAGTGCTAGCTGGCCGCCCCTCGGACTAGCGCCTCACTACGAGCAGTACTTC
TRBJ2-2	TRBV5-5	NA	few	CASSLRVSGELFF	TGTGCCAGCAGCCTCAGGGTGTCCGGGGAGCTGTTTTTT
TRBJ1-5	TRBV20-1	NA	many	CSASEGVNQPQHF	TGCAGTGCTAGTGAGGGCGTCAATCAGCCCCAGCATTTT
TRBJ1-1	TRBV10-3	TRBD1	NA	CAISPDREGTEAFF	TGTGCCATTTCCCCCGACAGGGAGGGCACTGAAGCTTTCTTT
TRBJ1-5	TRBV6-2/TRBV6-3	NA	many	CASVSDGGHQPQHF	TGTGCCAGCGTGTCGGACGGGGGACATCAGCCCCAGCATTTT